Listed here is a single T cell receptor beta chain. What it recognizes is unknown. The record originates from a study of cytomegalovirus exposure and HLA in healthy donors. General study findings and limits: Listed as cytomegalovirus-associated were over 150 TCR beta chains.

The PCR used 60 Vbeta and 13 Jbeta primers. This table comes from immunoSEQ multiplex PCR, and its TCRdb copy is limited to in-frame clones, with some not included. Of around 200,000 clones in the sample, about 80% were seen once. Germline V gene data show CDR1 as SGHRS and CDR2 as YFSETQ. The CDR3 runs 16 residues. V gave up 4 bases and J gave up 2 bases; unmatched junction bases: 5. The sample consisted of PBMCs. The sequence was collected from a man aged 40-49 years in good health and CMV-seronegative. The chain is built from TRBV5-1 and TRBJ1-4; 10 bases line up with TRBD1. CDR3 nucleotide sequence: TGCGCCAGCAGCCCGGGACAGGGGAGGACTAATGAAAAACTGTTTTTT. It is translated as CASSPGQGRTNEKLFF.